The table lists the clone carrying this T cell receptor beta chain with many counts. Its antigen is still unknown. Clinical symptoms, serum thyroxine, TRAb, thyroid ultrasound and orbital computed tomography informed diagnoses. Fresh 10 ml peripheral blood yielded PBMCs. CDR3 length: 15 amino acids. Germline CDR1 reads MNHEY; CDR2 reads SMNVEV (reference sequence). The V segment lost 5 bases and the J segment 4 bases; nucleotides outside the gene matches: 7. The source of the sample is a study of T cells in Graves' hyperthyroidism and ophthalmopathy. Overall study: Peripheral blood was obtained at initial diagnosis, preceding any treatment.

Authors of the study amplified TCR beta CDR3 regions from RNA transcripts. The study used the HTBI primer set for a first-round RT-PCR of the TCR CDR3. Using its own MiXCR run on the multiplex PCR reads, TCRdb lists one record per CDR3 protein. Of about 500,000 distinct CDR3 sequences listed, under 20% are singletons. Findings of the study overall: Most clonotypes expanded in thyroid above 0.001 were likewise present in blood.

This chain links TRBV27 with TRBJ2-5, with TRBD2 identical over 10 bases. The origin of this receptor is a young woman with Graves' ophthalmopathy. The sequenced sample was blood. Here the CDR3 reads CASSSGGGMRETQYF. DNA for the CDR3: TGTGCCAGCAGTAGCGGGGGGGGGATGCGAGAGACCCAGTACTTC.